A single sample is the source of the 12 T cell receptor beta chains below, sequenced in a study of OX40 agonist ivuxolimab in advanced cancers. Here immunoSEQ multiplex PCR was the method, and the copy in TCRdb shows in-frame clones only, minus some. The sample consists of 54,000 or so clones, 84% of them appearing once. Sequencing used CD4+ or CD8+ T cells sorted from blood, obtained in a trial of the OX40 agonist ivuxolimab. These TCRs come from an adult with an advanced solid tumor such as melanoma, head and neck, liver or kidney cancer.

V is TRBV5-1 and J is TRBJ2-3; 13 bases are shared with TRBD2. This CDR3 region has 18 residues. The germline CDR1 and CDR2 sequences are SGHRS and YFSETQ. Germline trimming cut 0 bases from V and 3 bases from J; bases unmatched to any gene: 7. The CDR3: CASSLVTGTSGKTDTQYF. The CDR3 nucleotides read TGCGCCAGCAGCTTGGTCACCGGGACTAGCGGGAAAACAGATACGCAGTATTTT.

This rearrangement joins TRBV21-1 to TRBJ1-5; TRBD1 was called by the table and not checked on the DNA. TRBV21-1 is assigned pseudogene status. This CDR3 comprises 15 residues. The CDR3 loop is CASSKGTGRNQPQHF. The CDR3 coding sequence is TGTGCCAGCAGCAAAGGGACAGGGCGCAATCAGCCCCAGCATTTT.

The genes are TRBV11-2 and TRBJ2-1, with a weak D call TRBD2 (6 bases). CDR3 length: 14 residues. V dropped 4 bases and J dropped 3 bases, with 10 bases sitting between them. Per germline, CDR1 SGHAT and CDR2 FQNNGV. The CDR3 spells CASSSGTYYNEQFF. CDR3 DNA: TGTGCCAGCAGCTCCGGGACTTACTACAATGAGCAGTTCTTC.

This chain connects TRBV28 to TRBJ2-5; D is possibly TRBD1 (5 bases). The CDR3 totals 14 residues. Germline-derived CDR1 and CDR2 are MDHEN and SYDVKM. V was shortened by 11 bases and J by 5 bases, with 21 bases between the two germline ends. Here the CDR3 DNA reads TGTGCCTCCAGTTTTGGTGGGGCTCGGGAGACCCAGTACTTC. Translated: CASSFGGARETQYF. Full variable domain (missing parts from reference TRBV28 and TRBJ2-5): DVKVTQSSRYLVKRTGEKVFLECVQDMDHENMFWYRQDPGLGLRLIYFSYDVKMKEKGDIPEGYSVSREKKERFSLILESASTNQTSMYLCASSFGGARETQYFGPGTRLLVL.

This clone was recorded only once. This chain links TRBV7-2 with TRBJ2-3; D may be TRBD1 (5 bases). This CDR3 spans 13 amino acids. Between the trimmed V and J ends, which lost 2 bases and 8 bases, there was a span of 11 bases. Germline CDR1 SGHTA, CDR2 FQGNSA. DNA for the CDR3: TGTGCCAGCAGCTTATCGACAAGGGGTACGCAGTATTTT. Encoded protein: CASSLSTRGTQYF.

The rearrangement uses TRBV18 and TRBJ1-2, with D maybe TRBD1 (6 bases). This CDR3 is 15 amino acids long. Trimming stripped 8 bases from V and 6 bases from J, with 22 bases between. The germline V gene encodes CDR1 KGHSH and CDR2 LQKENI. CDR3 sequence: CASHKTGTTLNGYTF. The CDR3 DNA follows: TGTGCCAGCCATAAAACCGGGACAACTCTTAATGGCTACACCTTC.

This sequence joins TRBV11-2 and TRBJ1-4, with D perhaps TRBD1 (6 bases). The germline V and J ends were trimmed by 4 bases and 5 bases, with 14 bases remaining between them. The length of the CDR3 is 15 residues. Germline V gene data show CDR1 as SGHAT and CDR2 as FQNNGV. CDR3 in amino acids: CASSYTGALNEKLFF. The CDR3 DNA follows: TGTGCCAGCAGCTACACGGGGGCCCTAAATGAAAAACTGTTTTTT.

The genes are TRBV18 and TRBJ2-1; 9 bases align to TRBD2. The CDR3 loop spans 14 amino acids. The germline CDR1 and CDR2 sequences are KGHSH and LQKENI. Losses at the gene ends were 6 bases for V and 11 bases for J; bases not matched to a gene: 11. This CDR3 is CASSRRLAGNKQFF. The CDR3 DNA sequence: TGTGCCAGCTCCCGTCGCCTAGCGGGAAACAAGCAGTTCTTC.

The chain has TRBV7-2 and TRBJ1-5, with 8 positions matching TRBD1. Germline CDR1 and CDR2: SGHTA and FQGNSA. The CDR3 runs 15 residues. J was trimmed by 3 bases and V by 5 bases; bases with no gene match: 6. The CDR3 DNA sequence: TGTGCCAGCAGCATCCGGACAGGGCCCAATCAGCCCCAGCATTTT. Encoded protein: CASSIRTGPNQPQHF. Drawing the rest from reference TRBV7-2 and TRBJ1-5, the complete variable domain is GAGVSQSPSNKVTEKGKDVELRCDPISGHTALYWYRQSLGQGLEFLIYFQGNSAPDKSGLPSDRFSAERTGGSVSTLTIQRTQQEDSAVYLCASSIRTGPNQPQHFGDGTRLSIL.

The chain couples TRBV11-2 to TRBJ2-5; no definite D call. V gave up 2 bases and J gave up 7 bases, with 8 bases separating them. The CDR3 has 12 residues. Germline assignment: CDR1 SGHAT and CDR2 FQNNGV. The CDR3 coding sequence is TGTGCCAGCAGCTTATACATGGGGACCCAGTACTTC. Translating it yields CASSLYMGTQYF.

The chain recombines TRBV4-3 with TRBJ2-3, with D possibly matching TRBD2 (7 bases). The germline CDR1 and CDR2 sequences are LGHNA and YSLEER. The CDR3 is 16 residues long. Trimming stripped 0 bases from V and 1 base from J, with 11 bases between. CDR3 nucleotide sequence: TGCGCCAGCAGCCAAGATTGGGGGGGCCGCACAGATACGCAGTATTTT. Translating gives CASSQDWGGRTDTQYF.

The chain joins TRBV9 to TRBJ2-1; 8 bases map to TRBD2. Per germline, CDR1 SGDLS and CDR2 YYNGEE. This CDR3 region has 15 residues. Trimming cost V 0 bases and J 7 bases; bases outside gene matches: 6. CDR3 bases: TGTGCCAGCAGCGTAGTGGAGCGGGAGTGGAATGAGCAGTTCTTC. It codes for CASSVVEREWNEQFF.